A single sample gave rise to the 32 T cell receptor beta chains below, sequenced in a study of technical replicates of blood from a handful of donors. The data were produced by immunoSEQ multiplex PCR, yet TCRdb's version contains in-frame clones alone and is incomplete. The sample holds roughly 90,000 clones, just under 95% seen once. What was sequenced was T cells isolated from PBMCs. These receptors all stem from a human donor in good health.

This sequence joins TRBV5-8 and TRBJ2-3; 7 positions agree with TRBD1. The length of the CDR3 is 14 residues. V shed 9 bases and J 8 bases; nucleotides not matched to a gene: 15. CDR1 is SGHTS, CDR2 YDEGEE, per germline. CDR3 DNA sequence: TGTGCCACCTCAAGGGGGCCTACAAGCGCTACGCAGTATTTT. Amino acids: CATSRGPTSATQYF.

CDR3 residues: CASSLVGTFPYEQYF. The DNA for the CDR3 is TGTGCCAGCAGCCTTGTGGGGACATTTCCCTACGAGCAGTACTTC. V gene TRBV14 combines with J gene TRBJ2-7; D possibly corresponds to TRBD1 (6 bases). Trimming removed 4 bases from V and 2 bases from J, with 15 bases in between. Looked up from germline, CDR1 is SGHDN and CDR2 is FVKESK. The CDR3 covers 15 residues.

V and J are TRBV5-1 and TRBJ1-2; 9 positions match TRBD1. Germline CDR1 and CDR2: SGHRS and YFSETQ. The CDR3 runs to 16 residues. Trimming cost V 1 base and J 4 bases; bases outside gene matches: 8. CDR3 sequence: CASSLLRTGEGYGYTF. The CDR3 DNA reads TGCGCCAGCAGCTTGTTAAGGACAGGGGAGGGCTATGGCTACACCTTC.

This clone was counted once. The V and J genes are TRBV5-6 and TRBJ2-1, with D uncertain. The ends were cut back, 3 bases at V and 0 bases at J, with 10 bases in the middle. The CDR3 spans 15 residues. Germline loops: CDR1 SGHDT, CDR2 YYEEEE. The CDR3 DNA is TGTGCCAGCAGCTCTAAACTAAACTCCTACAATGAGCAGTTCTTC. Its protein is CASSSKLNSYNEQFF.

The V call is TRBV15, the J call TRBJ1-2; D is uncertain. Germline V CDR1 and CDR2: LNHNV, YYDKDF (reference sequence). The CDR3 contains 13 residues. The V and J ends lost 1 base and 6 bases respectively, with 9 bases between them. CDR3 nucleotide sequence: TGTGCCACCAGCAGAGGAGAGCCCGATGGCTACACCTTC. This translates into CATSRGEPDGYTF.

This chain links TRBV6-5 with TRBJ2-7; maybe TRBD1 (7 bases). This CDR3 is built from 15 residues. Germline values: CDR1 MNHEY, CDR2 SVGAGI. Trimming took 2 bases from V and 3 from J, leaving 14 bases between them. The CDR3 reads CASSYTARDSYEQYF. CDR3 nucleotides: TGTGCCAGCAGTTACACCGCGCGGGACAGCTACGAGCAGTACTTC.

The chain couples TRBV5-1 to TRBJ2-2; 9 bases line up with TRBD2. The germline V gene has CDR1 SGHRS and CDR2 YFSETQ. Unmatched junction bases numbered 5, after V lost 1 base and J lost 1 base. This CDR3 comprises 17 residues. CDR3 sequence: CASSLPTSGENTGELFF. CDR3 DNA sequence: TGCGCCAGCAGCTTGCCGACTAGCGGAGAGAACACCGGGGAGCTGTTTTTT.

The chain joins TRBV11-1 to TRBJ1-1, with 7 bases identical to TRBD1. CDR1 is SGHAT and CDR2 is FQDESV in the germline V gene (reference sequence). The CDR3 length is 14 residues. The V segment lost 4 bases and the J segment 5 bases; nucleotides outside the gene matches: 7. The DNA for the CDR3 is TGTGCCAGCAGCTCGACAGGGATCGGAACTGAAGCTTTCTTT. Its translation is CASSSTGIGTEAFF.

This chain uses TRBV28 with TRBJ2-1; the D gene is possibly TRBD1 (6 bases). Trimming pared 8 bases from V and 5 bases from J, leaving 16 bases between. Germline values: CDR1 MDHEN, CDR2 SYDVKM. The CDR3 extends over 14 amino acids. CDR3 sequence: CASLSGTTDNEQFF. CDR3 nucleotides: TGTGCCAGCCTTTCCGGGACAACCGACAATGAGCAGTTCTTC.

The gene calls are TRBV27 and TRBJ2-1, with 9 bases identical to TRBD1. Per germline, CDR1 MNHEY and CDR2 SMNVEV (reference sequence). The CDR3 consists of 16 residues. J gave up 4 bases and V 1 base, and 5 bases lay outside the gene matches. This CDR3 reads CASSLYNRGLYNEQFF. The CDR3 DNA is TGTGCCAGCAGTTTATATAACAGGGGGCTATACAATGAGCAGTTCTTC.

The genes are TRBV29-1 and TRBJ1-1; D possibly corresponds to TRBD1 (6 bases). Trimming pared 3 bases from V and 6 bases from J, leaving 17 bases between. In germline, CDR1 is SQVTM, CDR2 ANQGSEA. There are 14 residues in the CDR3. CDR3 DNA sequence: TGCAGCGTTGACGTGTGGCAGGGGTCGTCTGAAGCTTTCTTT. It is translated as CSVDVWQGSSEAFF. Together with reference TRBV29-1 and TRBJ1-1, the CDR3 gives the full variable domain: SAVISQKPSRDICQRGTSLTIQCQVDSQVTMMFWYRQQPGQSLTLIATANQGSEATYESGFVIDKFPISRPNLTFSTLTVSNMSPEDSSIYLCSVDVWQGSSEAFFGQGTRLTVV.

V gene TRBV19 combines with J gene TRBJ2-7, with 10 nucleotides matching TRBD1. Germline V gene sequence: CDR1 LNHDA, CDR2 SQIVND (reference sequence). CDR3 length: 17 residues. V lost 8 bases, J lost 3 bases, and 16 bases stayed unmatched. The CDR3 is CASQDIHRDRGIYEQYF. The CDR3 nucleotides are TGTGCCAGTCAAGACATCCACCGGGACAGGGGTATCTACGAGCAGTACTTC.

The chain has TRBV5-4 and TRBJ1-1; D is ambiguous. Trimming took 3 bases from V and 0 from J, leaving 9 bases between them. Germline V gene lookup returns CDR1 SGHNT and CDR2 YYREEE (reference sequence). The CDR3 consists of 14 residues. The CDR3 sequence is CASSWRTLNTEAFF. CDR3 DNA: TGTGCCAGCAGCTGGAGAACATTGAACACTGAAGCTTTCTTT.

This rearrangement joins TRBV4-1 to TRBJ1-2, with TRBD1 as a possible D gene (6 bases). The CDR3 contains 15 residues. The V gene lost 0 bases and the J gene lost 4 bases, with 12 bases spanning the gap. From germline, CDR1 is MGHRA and CDR2 YSYEKL. As DNA, the CDR3 is TGCGCCAGCAGCCAAGAAGGGGGAACCCCCTATGGCTACACCTTC. Protein product: CASSQEGGTPYGYTF.

The V gene is TRBV11-3, the J gene TRBJ1-4; possibly TRBD1 for D (6 bases). The CDR3 totals 15 residues. The ends were cut back, 5 bases at V and 5 bases at J, with 15 bases in the middle. Per germline, CDR1 SGHNT and CDR2 YENEEA. In DNA form, the CDR3 reads TGTGCCAGCAGCCCAGGACAGACTGAGAATGAAAAACTGTTTTTT. Protein: CASSPGQTENEKLFF.

This chain links TRBV10-1 with TRBJ1-6; no clear D gene. The germline CDR1 and CDR2 sequences are WNHNN and SYGVQD (reference sequence). Trimming took 10 bases from V and 8 from J, leaving 9 bases between them. The CDR3 has 11 residues. The CDR3: CATKRDSPLHF. The CDR3 region has the DNA TGCGCCACCAAGAGGGATTCACCCCTCCACTTT.

V gene TRBV6-1 combines with J gene TRBJ2-7; the match to TRBD1 covers 7 bases. Germline assignment: CDR1 MNHNS and CDR2 SASEGT. With 6 bases clipped from V and 3 bases from J, the junction kept 8 bases outside the gene matches. This CDR3 spans 14 amino acids. The CDR3 region is CASRPGTDNYEQYF. As DNA, the CDR3 is TGTGCCAGCAGACCCGGGACAGACAACTACGAGCAGTACTTC.

The chain employs TRBV6-6 and TRBJ1-5; TRBD1 aligns across 7 bases. Germline assignment: CDR1 MNHNY and CDR2 SVGAGI (reference sequence). The CDR3 totals 12 residues. Trimming at V came to 11 bases and at J to 1 base, leaving 2 bases not matched to a gene. The CDR3 region has the DNA TGTGCCTGGACAGGCAGCAATCAGCCCCAGCATTTT. This encodes CAWTGSNQPQHF.

CDR3 residues: CASSSSTGELFF. The CDR3 DNA reads TGTGCCAGCAGCTCGTCCACCGGGGAGCTGTTTTTT. The J gene is TRBJ2-2, the V gene TRBV7-3; D unclear. From germline, CDR1 is SGHTA and CDR2 FQGTGA. This CDR3 has 12 residues. V was trimmed by 4 bases and J by 4 bases, leaving 4 bases between them.

The chain is built from TRBV4-1 and TRBJ2-1; 14 bases align to TRBD2. The J segment lost 7 bases and the V segment lost 2 bases, leaving 4 bases of the junction unmatched. Germline loops: CDR1 MGHRA, CDR2 YSYEKL. The CDR3 runs 16 residues. DNA of the CDR3: TGCGCCAGCAGCCAACGAGGGACTAGCGGGAGTAATGAGCAGTTCTTC. It is translated as CASSQRGTSGSNEQFF.

V gene TRBV15 combines with J gene TRBJ2-4; the match to TRBD1 covers 7 bases. The CDR3 length is 16 residues. V lost 1 base and J lost 3; bases outside the gene matches: 6. From germline, CDR1 is LNHNV and CDR2 YYDKDF (reference sequence). The chain's CDR3 is CATSRGQGEGKNIQYF. The CDR3 nucleotides read TGTGCCACCAGCAGAGGACAGGGCGAGGGCAAAAACATTCAGTACTTC.

The J gene is TRBJ2-7, the V gene TRBV5-6, with D possibly TRBD2 on 6 matching bases. V lost 2 bases and J 1 base, leaving 10 bases between the germline ends. Per germline, CDR1 SGHDT and CDR2 YYEEEE. The CDR3 length is 14 residues. The CDR3 loop is CASSFYGSSYEQYF. CDR3 in DNA: TGTGCCAGCAGCTTCTACGGGAGTTCCTACGAGCAGTACTTC. Full variable domain (remainder filled in from reference TRBV5-6 and TRBJ2-7): DAGVTQSPTHLIKTRGQQVTLRCSPKSGHDTVSWYQQALGQGPQFIFQYYEEEERQRGNFPDRFSGHQFPNYSSELNVNALLLGDSALYLCASSFYGSSYEQYFGPGTRLTVT.

This sequence joins TRBV7-2 and TRBJ2-2; no firm D call. The CDR3 totals 15 residues. The V gene lost 5 bases and the J gene lost 0 bases, with 10 bases spanning the gap. The germline V gene has CDR1 SGHTA and CDR2 FQGNSA. The CDR3 here is CASSTQAANTGELFF. In DNA, the CDR3 is TGTGCCAGCAGCACCCAGGCAGCGAACACCGGGGAGCTGTTTTTT. Full variable domain (rest looked up from reference TRBV7-2 and TRBJ2-2): GAGVSQSPSNKVTEKGKDVELRCDPISGHTALYWYRQSLGQGLEFLIYFQGNSAPDKSGLPSDRFSAERTGGSVSTLTIQRTQQEDSAVYLCASSTQAANTGELFFGEGSRLTVL.

This chain links TRBV19 with TRBJ1-1; D might be TRBD1 (5 bases). Germline CDR1 and CDR2: LNHDA and SQIVND (reference sequence). V lost 3 bases, J lost 13 bases, and 15 bases lay in between. The CDR3 loop spans 12 amino acids. CDR3 coding DNA: TGTGCCAGTAGTATTGGGCGCCTGGGGGGTTTCTTT. This gives the protein CASSIGRLGGFF.

This rearrangement joins TRBV14 to TRBJ1-6, with D hard to call. The germline gives CDR1 SGHDN, CDR2 FVKESK. This CDR3 has 12 amino acids. V was shortened by 0 bases and J by 14 bases, with 8 bases between the two germline ends. The CDR3 nucleotides are TGTGCCAGCAGCCAAGAACGGCGGACCCTCCACTTT. Translation: CASSQERRTLHF.

The count of this clone is one. The chain combines TRBV6-5 with TRBJ2-5; D is undetermined. The V gene's germline CDR1 is MNHEY and CDR2 SVGAGI. There are 14 residues in the CDR3. The V and J ends lost 0 bases and 2 bases respectively, with 7 bases between them. CDR3 nucleotide sequence: TGTGCCAGCAGTTACTCTGGCCAGCAAGAGACCCAGTACTTC. Its protein is CASSYSGQQETQYF.

This clone has just one count. This chain links TRBV4-1 with TRBJ1-2, with D hard to call. Trimming left V 1 base short and J 3 bases short, with 6 bases between. The CDR3 totals 13 residues. The germline V gene encodes CDR1 MGHRA and CDR2 YSYEKL. The CDR3 reads CASSQVGDYGYTF. The CDR3 DNA reads TGCGCCAGCAGCCAAGTTGGAGACTATGGCTACACCTTC.

The J gene is TRBJ1-1, the V gene TRBV20-1; D unresolved. Germline V gene lookup returns CDR1 DFQATT and CDR2 SNEGSKA (reference sequence). CDR3 length: 11 amino acids. The V end was cut by 2 bases, the J end by 2 bases, with 3 bases between. This chain's CDR3 is CSARQNTEAFF. CDR3 bases: TGCAGTGCTAGACAAAACACTGAAGCTTTCTTT.

The gene calls are TRBV5-1 and TRBJ1-4, with 7 bases identical to TRBD1. Germline V gene lookup returns CDR1 SGHRS and CDR2 YFSETQ. V gave up 4 bases and J gave up 5 bases; unmatched junction bases: 20. CDR3 length: 19 residues. The CDR3, as DNA: TGCGCCAGCAGCGCACCTCTCACAGGGGACACTCTCCACAATGAAAAACTGTTTTTT. Translated: CASSAPLTGDTLHNEKLFF.

The chain combines TRBV5-1 with TRBJ1-5; D gene uncertain. Trimming removed 0 bases from V and 1 base from J, with 8 bases in between. CDR3 size: 15 residues. Germline-derived CDR1 and CDR2 are SGHRS and YFSETQ. The CDR3 sequence: CASSLVAGSNQPQHF. In nucleotides, the CDR3 is TGCGCCAGCAGCTTGGTTGCTGGCAGCAATCAGCCCCAGCATTTT. The full variable domain, completed using reference TRBV5-1 and TRBJ1-5, is KAGVTQTPRYLIKTRGQQVTLSCSPISGHRSVSWYQQTPGQGLQFLFEYFSETQRNKGNFPGRFSGRQFSNSRSEMNVSTLELGDSALYLCASSLVAGSNQPQHFGDGTRLSIL.

In its sample, this clone was seen once. The chain employs TRBV5-1 and TRBJ2-1; no definite D call. Between the trimmed V and J ends, which lost 0 bases and 8 bases, there was a span of 3 bases. Germline CDR1 reads SGHRS; CDR2 reads YFSETQ. The CDR3 contains 11 residues. The CDR3 here is CASSLDYEQFF. CDR3 nucleotides: TGCGCCAGCAGCTTGGACTATGAGCAGTTCTTC.

The rearrangement joins TRBV4-1 to TRBJ1-1; 8 bases fit TRBD1. The CDR3 runs 16 residues. Germline V gene data show CDR1 as MGHRA and CDR2 as YSYEKL. J lost 1 base, V lost 3 bases, and 7 bases had no gene match. CDR3 nucleotide sequence: TGCGCCAGCAGCCATCCCCTCAGGGGGCGGAACACTGAAGCTTTCTTT. This encodes CASSHPLRGRNTEAFF.